This T cell receptor (beta chain) was captured in a study of blood T cell repertoires in COVID-19. The table came from immunoSEQ multiplex PCR; TCRdb's copy has only in-frame clones and leaves some out. The sample lists 150,000 to 200,000 clones, 88% occurring once. In germline, CDR1 is SGHAT, CDR2 FQNNGV. The CDR3 extends over 16 amino acids. V shed 5 bases and J 4 bases; nucleotides not matched to a gene: 11. J is TRBJ1-2 and V is TRBV11-2, with TRBD1 matching 9 bases. This sequence originates from a human donor in a cohort sampled during active COVID-19. Sequencing was carried out using peripheral blood. DNA for the CDR3: TGTGCCAGCAGCCAACTAGGACAGGGGCGCCGCTATGGCTACACCTTC. Protein sequence: CASSQLGQGRRYGYTF.